This passage covers 21 T cell receptor beta chains from one sample sequenced in a study of CD8 T cells in ankylosing spondylitis. Notes on the study in general: Ankylosing spondylitis blood seemed to carry a telltale TCR beta motif made of several highly homologous variants.

These receptors have no known antigen. Each CDR3 protein is one row after TCRdb ran MiXCR on the 5' RACE reads. The sample carries roughly 490,000 distinct CDR3 sequences, under 5.5% recorded once. The material sequenced was blood, either unsorted or a sorted T cell fraction (not recorded which). The receptors originated from a male donor with ankylosing spondylitis.

This clonotype was picked up many times. The chain links TRBV11-2 to TRBJ2-7, with 9 bases identical to TRBD2. J was trimmed by 0 bases and V by 0 bases; bases with no gene match: 6. CDR1 is SGHAT, CDR2 FQNNGV, per germline. CDR3 length equals 17 residues. This CDR3 is CASSLDLAGGLSYEQYF. CDR3 nucleotide sequence: TGTGCCAGCAGCTTAGATCTGGCGGGAGGGCTCTCCTACGAGCAGTACTTC.

This clonotype was seen many times. The rearrangement uses TRBV5-1 and TRBJ2-5; 8 bases are a match to TRBD2. In germline, CDR1 is SGHRS, CDR2 YFSETQ. The CDR3 contains 14 residues. Trimming removed 4 bases from V and 2 bases from J; junction bases left unmatched: 4. Written as DNA, the CDR3 is TGCGCCAGCAGCCTGGGGACTAGGCAAGAGACCCAGTACTTC. Amino acid sequence: CASSLGTRQETQYF.

This clonotype was observed at least ten times. A much larger clone is a single base away; this may be a read error. The rearrangement uses TRBV7-2 and TRBJ1-1; D remains unclear. Germline CDR1 is SGHTA and CDR2 is FQGNSA. The CDR3 runs to 15 residues. The CDR3 sequence is CASSLLHPLNIEAFF. Written as DNA, the CDR3 is TGTGCCAGCAGCTTATTACATCCCTTGAACATTGAAGCTTTCTTT.

This clonotype occurred a few times. J is TRBJ2-7 and V is TRBV6-6; 7 bases line up with TRBD1. V was clipped by 8 bases and J by 6 bases; unmatched bases: 7. Per germline, CDR1 MNHNY and CDR2 SVGAGI (reference sequence). The CDR3 length is 12 residues. Here the CDR3 DNA reads TGTGCCAGCGGAATAACAGGGGCCGAGCAGTACTTC. Its protein product is CASGITGAEQYF.

Only a few counts were recorded for this clonotype. V is TRBV3-1 and J is TRBJ2-7; possible D gene TRBD2, 6 bases. Trimming took off 8 bases at V and 0 bases at J, with 11 bases between the two ends. The germline CDR1 and CDR2 sequences are LGHDT and YNNKEL (reference sequence). CDR3 size: 13 residues. In DNA, the CDR3 is TGTGCCAGCCGGGGGACCCCCTCCTACGAGCAGTACTTC. Translation gives CASRGTPSYEQYF.

The table lists this clonotype with many counts. The rearrangement joins TRBV20-1 to TRBJ1-2; D gene ambiguous. The CDR3 spans 12 residues. V gave up 2 bases and J gave up 2 bases, with 6 bases separating them. The germline gives CDR1 DFQATT, CDR2 SNEGSKA (reference sequence). CDR3 coding DNA: TGCAGTGCTAGATCCGAAAACTATGGCTACACCTTC. Translating gives CSARSENYGYTF.

This clonotype was found many times. J is TRBJ2-6 and V is TRBV20-1; D gene unclear. CDR3 size: 14 residues. V gave up 6 bases and J gave up 2 bases, with 11 bases separating them. Germline V gene data show CDR1 as DFQATT and CDR2 as SNEGSKA (reference sequence). The CDR3 region is CSAVNRAGANVLTF. The CDR3 bases are TGCAGTGCCGTCAATCGTGCTGGGGCCAACGTCCTGACTTTC.

This clonotype was counted ten times or more. The CDR3 DNA reads as TGTGCCAGCACCATAGGGGGGGGCGCGAACACCGGGGAGCTGTTTTTT. It encodes CASTIGGGANTGELFF. The gene calls are TRBV28 and TRBJ2-2; maybe TRBD2 (7 bases). V dropped 7 bases and J dropped 0 bases, with 15 bases sitting between them. Germline V CDR1 and CDR2: MDHEN, SYDVKM. The CDR3 length is 16 residues.

This clonotype was observed many times. The gene calls are TRBV7-6 and TRBJ2-3; D is uncertain. The CDR3 contains 14 residues. Looked up from germline, CDR1 is SGHVS and CDR2 is FNYEAQ. Trimming pared 5 bases from V and 3 bases from J, leaving 12 bases between. The CDR3 bases are TGTGCCAGCAGCCGGCTCTCCACGACAGATACGCAGTATTTT. It is translated as CASSRLSTTDTQYF.

This clonotype was found many times. The chain joins TRBV29-1 to TRBJ2-1; D is perhaps TRBD1 (6 bases). Germline-derived CDR1 and CDR2 are SQVTM and ANQGSEA. V was cut by 6 bases and J by 4 bases, with 10 bases left in between. CDR3 length equals 12 residues. The CDR3 protein is CSVQGLYNEQFF. CDR3 nucleotide sequence: TGCAGCGTCCAGGGGCTTTACAATGAGCAGTTCTTC.

There are a few counts of this clonotype. CDR3 protein: CASSLRGSGRSDTQYF. The CDR3 DNA reads TGTGCCAGCAGCCTCCGGGGTAGCGGGAGGTCGGATACGCAGTATTTT. The V and J genes are TRBV11-3 and TRBJ2-3; 10 bases fit TRBD2. V was pared by 5 bases and J by 6 bases, with 11 bases of the junction left unmatched. This CDR3 has 16 residues. The germline gives CDR1 SGHNT, CDR2 YENEEA.

V usage is TRBV19 and J usage is TRBJ2-5; possibly TRBD2 for D (5 bases). The CDR3 spans 13 residues. Germline V gene data show CDR1 as LNHDA and CDR2 as SQIVND (reference sequence). V was pared by 4 bases and J by 5 bases, with 11 bases between. Here the CDR3 reads CASSTLLGETQYF. The CDR3 bases are TGTGCCAGTAGTACTCTACTAGGGGAGACCCAGTACTTC. Combining the CDR3 with reference TRBV19 and TRBJ2-5 gives the whole variable domain DGGITQSPKYLFRKEGQNVTLSCEQNLNHDAMYWYRQDPGQGLRLIYYSQIVNDFQKGDIAEGYSVSREKKESFPLTVTSAQKNPTAFYLCASSTLLGETQYFGPGTRLLVL.

This clonotype was seen at least ten times. The chain combines TRBV10-3 with TRBJ2-3, with a possible D match to TRBD2 (6 bases). The germline gives CDR1 ENHRY, CDR2 SYGVKD. This CDR3 has 16 residues. The ends were cut back, 4 bases at V and 2 bases at J, with 16 bases in the middle. CDR3 protein: CAISALTSFTTDTQYF. The CDR3 DNA reads TGTGCCATCAGTGCACTGACTAGTTTTACCACAGATACGCAGTATTTT.

This clonotype occurred many times. J is TRBJ1-1 and V is TRBV7-9; 8 bases fit TRBD1. Germline CDR1 SEHNR, CDR2 FQNEAQ (reference sequence). CDR3 size: 14 residues. Trimming removed 3 bases from V and 5 bases from J; junction bases left unmatched: 5. CDR3 sequence: CASSFGTGETEAFF. In nucleotides, the CDR3 is TGTGCCAGCAGCTTTGGGACAGGCGAAACTGAAGCTTTCTTT.

This clonotype was counted once. V is TRBV20-1 and J is TRBJ2-7; 16 bases line up with TRBD2. CDR1 is DFQATT, CDR2 SNEGSKA, per germline (reference sequence). Trimming cost V 6 bases and J 0 bases; bases outside gene matches: 11. The CDR3 is 18 amino acids. The CDR3 region has the DNA TGCAGTGCCCAGGCGTCGGGACTAGCGGGAGGGAACTCCTACGAGCAGTACTTC. Its protein is CSAQASGLAGGNSYEQYF.

This clonotype was recorded many times. This sequence joins TRBV4-1 and TRBJ2-1; TRBD1 might be the D (6 bases). V was clipped by 0 bases and J by 0 bases, with 9 bases between them. Germline loops: CDR1 MGHRA, CDR2 YSYEKL. This CDR3 contains 16 residues. The CDR3 DNA reads TGCGCCAGCAGCCAAGACCCAGGGGTCTCCTACAATGAGCAGTTCTTC. Translation gives CASSQDPGVSYNEQFF.

The sample holds many counts of this clonotype. The chain couples TRBV4-1 to TRBJ2-1; 9 nucleotides align to TRBD1. V dropped 4 bases and J dropped 8; count of bases not matched to a gene: 9. The CDR3 contains 15 residues. Germline loops: CDR1 MGHRA, CDR2 YSYEKL. The CDR3: CASSLTQGAGYEQFF. In DNA, the CDR3 is TGCGCCAGCAGCCTTACACAGGGGGCTGGGTATGAGCAGTTCTTC.

In this sample, this clonotype turned up many times. The chain uses TRBV5-1 and TRBJ2-1; maybe TRBD2 (7 bases). The V and J ends lost 0 bases and 4 bases respectively, with 11 bases between them. There are 15 residues in the CDR3. Germline V gene data show CDR1 as SGHRS and CDR2 as YFSETQ. CDR3 sequence reads: CASSLESGTYNEQFF. The CDR3 nucleotides read TGCGCCAGCAGCTTGGAGAGCGGGACATACAATGAGCAGTTCTTC.

This clonotype was picked up many times. The chain joins TRBV7-2 to TRBJ1-6, with D possibly being TRBD1 (5 bases). V was trimmed by 1 base and J by 5 bases, leaving 12 bases between them. CDR3 length: 16 residues. Germline V gives CDR1 SGHTA, CDR2 FQGNSA. CDR3 residues: CASSLVFGTHNSPLHF. CDR3 DNA sequence: TGTGCCAGCAGCTTAGTGTTCGGGACCCATAATTCACCCCTCCACTTT.

This clonotype was seen many times. The chain is built from TRBV11-2 and TRBJ1-1; D is perhaps TRBD1 (6 bases). Deletions cut 3 bases from V and 11 bases from J, with 16 bases between. This CDR3 has 13 residues. Germline V gene data show CDR1 as SGHAT and CDR2 as FQNNGV. The CDR3 spells CASSFPGALRAFF. The CDR3 DNA sequence: TGTGCCAGCAGCTTCCCGGGGGCCCTAAGGGCTTTCTTT.

This clonotype was seen ten or more times. This rearrangement joins TRBV6-5 to TRBJ1-1; D may be TRBD1 (5 bases). Germline CDR1 and CDR2: MNHEY and SVGAGI. The CDR3 is 15 amino acids. V was cut by 1 base and J by 1 base, with 10 bases left in between. DNA for the CDR3: TGTGCCAGCAGTTACTACTCAGACAGGAACACTGAAGCTTTCTTT. This codes for CASSYYSDRNTEAFF.